Here is one T cell receptor beta chain with its context. This entry belongs to a study of blood T cell repertoires in COVID-19. Study background: Italy, Spain and the United States were the sources of the convalescent and acute COVID-19 samples.

Original processing methods: Amplified reference gene primers provided the basis for estimating nucleated cell counts. Clones were sequenced by immunoSEQ multiplex PCR, and TCRdb holds only the in-frame ones, with some missing. That table is the source of V, J and clone size, and D and trimming were worked out from the DNA. The sample comprises under 300,000 clones, 86% of which are singletons, and 3.6% rests with the top ten. Germline CDR1 is MGHRA and CDR2 is YSYEKL. Deletions cut 5 bases from V and 7 bases from J, with 11 bases between. The CDR3 is 12 amino acids. The sequenced material came from peripheral blood. The TCR sequence derives from a man aged 18-30 years with active or convalescent COVID-19. The V call is TRBV4-1, the J call TRBJ1-1; possible D gene TRBD1, 5 bases. CDR3 region: CASSFSGREAFF. The CDR3, as DNA: TGCGCCAGCAGCTTCTCAGGGCGTGAAGCTTTCTTT.